This passage covers 23 T cell receptor beta chains from one sample sequenced in a study of T cell responses to AZD1222 COVID-19 vaccine. TCRdb's table, derived via immunoSEQ multiplex PCR, lists solely in-frame clones and lacks some. The sample shows around 140,000 clones, 75% to 95% of them seen only once. The material sequenced was peripheral blood, taken 28 days after the second AZD1222 dose. These receptors came from an adult who received the AZD1222 COVID-19 vaccine.

The gene calls are TRBV7-3 and TRBJ1-1; D not resolved. The CDR3 is 13 residues long. From germline, CDR1 is SGHTA and CDR2 FQGTGA. The germline V and J ends were trimmed by 3 bases and 1 base, with 6 bases remaining between them. The CDR3 DNA reads as TGTGCCAGCAGCTTCCGACGGAACACTGAAGCTTTCTTT. Amino acid sequence: CASSFRRNTEAFF.

The chain couples TRBV2 to TRBJ1-1, with D uncertain. This CDR3 has 12 amino acids. Trimming took 2 bases from V and 2 from J, leaving 3 bases between them. Germline V CDR1 and CDR2: SNHLY, FYNNEI. The CDR3 nucleotides are TGTGCCAGCAGTGAACTTAACACTGAAGCTTTCTTT. Translated: CASSELNTEAFF.

The J gene is TRBJ1-2, the V gene TRBV6-6; 9 nucleotides line up with TRBD1. V shed 7 bases, J shed 6 bases, and the junction held 9 bases outside the gene matches. The CDR3 totals 14 residues. Germline loops: CDR1 MNHNY, CDR2 SVGAGI (reference sequence). The CDR3: CASTGTGSLNGYTF. The CDR3 region has the DNA TGTGCCAGCACCGGGACAGGGAGTCTAAATGGCTACACCTTC.

V gene TRBV12-3 or TRBV12-4 combines with J gene TRBJ1-1; D perhaps matches TRBD1 (6 bases). With 4 bases removed from V and 2 bases from J, the gap between germline ends came to 8 bases. The CDR3 totals 13 residues. The CDR3 nucleotides are TGTGCCAGCAGTTACAGGGCTAACACTGAAGCTTTCTTT. It is translated as CASSYRANTEAFF.

V gene TRBV2 combines with J gene TRBJ1-6; D uncertain. CDR3 length: 13 amino acids. Germline CDR1 SNHLY, CDR2 FYNNEI. V was clipped by 8 bases and J by 8 bases, with 13 bases between them. CDR3 protein: CASGGPGDSPLHF. The CDR3 DNA follows: TGTGCCAGCGGAGGGCCAGGAGATTCACCCCTCCACTTT. Based on the CDR3 plus reference TRBV2 and TRBJ1-6, the full variable domain is EPEVTQTPSHQVTQMGQEVILRCVPISNHLYFYWYRQILGQKVEFLVSFYNNEISEKSEIFDDQFSVERPDGSNFTLKIRSTKLEDSAMYFCASGGPGDSPLHFGNGTRLTVT.

This clone was observed a handful of times. The chain combines TRBV4-1 with TRBJ2-7, with no clear D. In germline, CDR1 is MGHRA, CDR2 YSYEKL. This CDR3 contains 14 residues. The V end was cut by 0 bases, the J end by 0 bases, with 6 bases between. The CDR3 loop reads CASSQDRISYEQYF. The CDR3 region has the DNA TGCGCCAGCAGCCAAGATCGAATCTCCTACGAGCAGTACTTC.

This clone is a singleton in its sample. The rearrangement links TRBV7-8 to TRBJ1-1, with 8 bases fitting TRBD1. The CDR3 is 12 residues long. Trimming removed 5 bases from V and 8 bases from J; junction bases left unmatched: 4. Germline V gene data show CDR1 as SGHVS and CDR2 as FQNEAQ. CDR3 protein: CASSTWTGEAFF. CDR3 in DNA: TGTGCCAGCAGCACATGGACAGGGGAAGCTTTCTTT.

J is TRBJ2-7 and V is TRBV12-3 or TRBV12-4; D might be TRBD2 (7 bases). The CDR3 length is 13 residues. Trimming removed 2 bases from V and 7 bases from J, with 12 bases in between. CDR3 in amino acids: CASSLLEGGEQYV. The CDR3 DNA follows: TGTGCCAGCAGTTTATTAGAGGGGGGGGAGCAGTACGTC.

The chain is built from TRBV21-1 and TRBJ1-5. TRBV21-1 is listed as a pseudogene. The CDR3 contains 12 residues. CDR3 amino acids: CASSLSYQPQHF. In DNA, the CDR3 is TGTGCCAGCAGCCTTTCCTATCAGCCCCAGCATTTT.

The genes are TRBV9 and TRBJ1-2; D unresolved. The CDR3 spans 14 residues. The ends were cut back, 3 bases at V and 6 bases at J, with 15 bases in the middle. Looked up from germline, CDR1 is SGDLS and CDR2 is YYNGEE. The CDR3 nucleotides are TGTGCCAGCAGCGGTGACCGATCAGCAGATGGCTACACCTTC. It yields the protein CASSGDRSADGYTF.

DNA of the CDR3: TGTGCCAGCAGTATGACCCGGGCGGTAAATGAGCAGTTCTTC. Translation: CASSMTRAVNEQFF. J is TRBJ2-1 and V is TRBV2; D remains unclear. This CDR3 spans 14 amino acids. V shed 5 bases and J shed 7 bases, with 15 bases lying between them. CDR1 is SNHLY, CDR2 FYNNEI, per germline.

The chain uses TRBV24-1 and TRBJ1-5; D not resolved. In germline, CDR1 is KGHDR, CDR2 SFDVKD. This CDR3 comprises 16 residues. V shed 7 bases and J shed 1 base, with 16 bases lying between them. CDR3 in DNA: TGTGCCACCAGCAGTAGAGCTTTCCGGAGCAATCAGCCCCAGCATTTT. As protein: CATSSRAFRSNQPQHF.

The chain uses TRBV3-1 (or the pseudogene TRBV3-2) and TRBJ1-4, with D unresolved. Per the germline V gene, CDR1 is LGHDT and CDR2 is YNNKEL (reference sequence). Trimming removed 3 bases from V and 3 bases from J, with 11 bases in between. This CDR3 region has 15 residues. The CDR3 spells CASSHYSQANEKLFF. For the CDR3, the DNA is TGTGCCAGCAGCCACTACTCCCAGGCTAATGAAAAACTGTTTTTT.

The chain joins TRBV7-6 to TRBJ2-1; 16 bases align to TRBD2. There are 17 residues in the CDR3. J was trimmed by 6 bases and V by 5 bases; bases with no gene match: 7. CDR1 is SGHVS, CDR2 FNYEAQ, per germline. CDR3 protein: CASSPQGLAGGVNEQFF. Written as DNA, the CDR3 is TGTGCCAGCAGCCCCCAGGGACTAGCGGGGGGGGTCAATGAGCAGTTCTTC.

With respect to this clone: The junction differs from germline at one of its ends, possibly a read error. The V and J genes are TRBV6-6 and TRBJ1-1; TRBD1 agrees at 11 bases. Germline CDR1 and CDR2: MNHNY and SVGAGI (reference sequence). This CDR3 comprises 16 residues. This CDR3 is CASSYSGQGANSEAFF. CDR3 nucleotide sequence: TGTGCCAGCAGTTACTCCGGACAGGGGGCGAACTCTGAAGCTTTCTTT.

The CDR3 region is CASSQLHQGSEAFF. CDR3 nucleotide sequence: TGTGCCAGCAGCCAATTGCACCAGGGATCTGAAGCTTTCTTT. This chain connects TRBV3-1 (or the pseudogene TRBV3-2) to TRBJ1-1; tentative D call: TRBD1 (5 bases). The CDR3 is made up of 14 amino acids. The germline V and J ends were trimmed by 2 bases and 6 bases, with 13 bases remaining between them. Germline V gene data show CDR1 as LGHDT and CDR2 as YNNKEL (reference sequence).

This clone has only one observation. The gene calls are TRBV12-3 or TRBV12-4 and TRBJ2-1; no clear D. This CDR3 is 13 amino acids long. Trimming removed 3 bases at V and 5 bases at J, with 8 bases between. The CDR3 nucleotides are TGTGCCAGCAGTTTTACGGAGAACAATGAGCAGTTCTTC. It specifies CASSFTENNEQFF.

The genes are TRBV3-1 (or the pseudogene TRBV3-2) and TRBJ2-3, with D perhaps matching TRBD1 or TRBD2 (5 bases each). V dropped 3 bases and J dropped 0 bases, with 16 bases sitting between them. The CDR3 consists of 17 residues. From germline, CDR1 is LGHDT and CDR2 YNNKEL (reference sequence). CDR3 loop: CASSHLIEGMSTDTQYF. The DNA of the CDR3 is TGTGCCAGCAGCCACCTGATAGAGGGGATGAGCACAGATACGCAGTATTTT.

This chain joins TRBV27 and TRBJ2-1; D possibly matches TRBD1 or TRBD2 (6 bases each). V was pared by 7 bases and J by 9 bases, with 22 bases between. CDR1 and CDR2 from the germline V gene are MNHEY and SMNVEV (reference sequence). This CDR3 has 15 residues. The DNA of the CDR3 is TGTGCCAGCATCGAAAGGACTACCAGGGGTGGTGAGCAGTTCTTC. It specifies CASIERTTRGGEQFF.

This chain connects TRBV3-1 (or the pseudogene TRBV3-2) to TRBJ2-5; TRBD1 agrees at 7 bases. This CDR3 contains 14 residues. Germline CDR1 LGHDT, CDR2 YNNKEL (reference sequence). The V segment lost 4 bases and the J segment 6 bases; nucleotides outside the gene matches: 8. This CDR3 reads CASSRGTVSKTQYF. DNA for the CDR3: TGTGCCAGCAGCCGGGGGACAGTCTCCAAGACCCAGTACTTC.

This chain uses TRBV4-1 with TRBJ1-2, with D unclear. CDR1 and CDR2 (germline): MGHRA, YSYEKL. V was cut by 4 bases and J by 6 bases, with 18 bases left in between. The CDR3 totals 15 residues. CDR3 region: CASSPRTTTINGYTF. The DNA of the CDR3 is TGCGCCAGCAGCCCCCGAACGACGACCATCAATGGCTACACCTTC.

V gene TRBV7-9 combines with J gene TRBJ1-1; D gene ambiguous. Trimming shortened V by 1 base and J by 4 bases, and 13 bases separated the two germline ends. CDR1 SEHNR and CDR2 FQNEAQ come from the germline V gene (reference sequence). The length of the CDR3 is 15 residues. The CDR3 loop reads CASSLDGYWGTEAFF. CDR3 bases: TGTGCCAGCAGCTTAGATGGATACTGGGGCACTGAAGCTTTCTTT. The entire variable domain, with the rest obtained from reference TRBV7-9 and TRBJ1-1, is as follows: DTGVSQNPRHKITKRGQNVTFRCDPISEHNRLYWYRQTLGQGPEFLTYFQNEAQLEKSRLLSDRFSAERPKGSFSTLEIQRTEQGDSAMYLCASSLDGYWGTEAFFGQGTRLTVV.

The J gene is TRBJ1-3, the V gene TRBV19; D uncertain. Per the germline V gene, CDR1 is LNHDA and CDR2 is SQIVND (reference sequence). Trimming shortened V by 10 bases and J by 3 bases, and 16 bases separated the two germline ends. The CDR3 is 14 amino acids. This CDR3 reads CATDRGGNGNTIYF. The CDR3 region has the DNA TGTGCCACCGACCGAGGCGGGAATGGAAACACCATATATTTT. Drawing the rest from reference TRBV19 and TRBJ1-3, the complete variable domain is DGGITQSPKYLFRKEGQNVTLSCEQNLNHDAMYWYRQDPGQGLRLIYYSQIVNDFQKGDIAEGYSVSREKKESFPLTVTSAQKNPTAFYLCATDRGGNGNTIYFGEGSWLTVV.